This T cell receptor beta chain emerged from a study of blood T cell repertoires in COVID-19. Whole-study context: Acute-phase and convalescent COVID-19 samples originated in the United States, Italy and Spain. T cells, B-cell-depleted T cells, or PBMCs supplied cDNA or gDNA.

Sequencing used immunoSEQ multiplex PCR; TCRdb keeps in-frame clones, though not all of them. The profile shows about 150,000 clones, roughly 86% of them singletons. The CDR3 loop spans 15 amino acids. Germline V gene data show CDR1 as KGHSH and CDR2 as LQKENI. V trimming: 5 bases; J trimming: 5 bases; junction bases outside the gene matches: 7. Seattle patient enrollment occurred during active infection, with longitudinal follow-up thereafter. The TCR comes from a woman older than 75 with COVID-19, enrolled during active disease. The rearrangement uses TRBV18 and TRBJ2-1; 9 bases match TRBD2. The sample was peripheral blood. The CDR3 DNA sequence: TGTGCCAGCTCATCACGACTAGCGGTAGACAATGAGCAGTTCTTC. This encodes CASSSRLAVDNEQFF.